These 20 T cell receptor beta chains were all obtained from the same sample, sequenced in a study of blood T cell repertoires in COVID-19 (dated by TCRdb to 2020 to 2021). Receptors were amplified or captured by the immunoSEQ multiplex PCR assay. TCRdb limited this immuneACCESS table to in-frame rearrangements with V and J called. A share of clones is missing; checked studies link under half to unresolved V genes, and the rest is unexplained. This sample gives more than 150,000 clones in total; about 87% of them show up just once. The ten largest clones take up 9.5% to 15% of the sample. Sequencing was performed on peripheral blood. Receptors were obtained from a woman aged 70-85 years with COVID-19, enrolled during active disease.

The CDR3 coding sequence is TGTGCCAGCAGCTTGCAGGGGGAGTCCTACAATGAGCAGTTCTTC. Its protein is CASSLQGESYNEQFF. The J gene is TRBJ2-1, the V gene TRBV5-5; 7 bases match TRBD1. CDR1 is SGHKS, CDR2 YYEKEE, per germline (reference sequence). With V trimmed by 1 base and J by 1 base, 2 bases remained unmatched. This CDR3 contains 15 residues.

The rearrangement uses TRBV6-6 and TRBJ1-1; weak D call: TRBD1 (6 bases). V was clipped by 6 bases and J by 5 bases, with 19 bases between them. The CDR3 has 15 amino acids. Germline-derived CDR1 and CDR2 are MNHNY and SVGAGI (reference sequence). This chain's CDR3 is CASSYRERGGTEAFF. CDR3 nucleotides: TGTGCCAGCAGCTACAGGGAACGCGGGGGAACTGAAGCTTTCTTT.

The chain uses TRBV6-1 and TRBJ2-3, with TRBD1 as a possible D gene (6 bases). V lost 2 bases to trimming and J lost 0 bases, with 15 bases between them. This CDR3 spans 17 amino acids. CDR1 is MNHNS and CDR2 is SASEGT in the germline V gene. In DNA form, the CDR3 reads TGTGCCAGCAGTGAAATGGGCAGGGGCTCTAGCACAGATACGCAGTATTTT. As protein: CASSEMGRGSSTDTQYF.

The rearrangement uses TRBV7-6 and TRBJ1-2; TRBD1 aligns across 7 bases. V trimming: 5 bases; J trimming: 4 bases; junction bases outside the gene matches: 7. The CDR3 has 14 amino acids. Germline CDR1 is SGHVS and CDR2 is FNYEAQ. The CDR3 nucleotides read TGTGCCAGCAGCCCCGGACAGGTTTCCTATGGCTACACCTTC. It encodes CASSPGQVSYGYTF.

This chain uses TRBV7-3 with TRBJ2-5; the match to TRBD2 covers 7 bases. Germline CDR1 reads SGHTA; CDR2 reads FQGTGA. Trimming took 5 bases from V and 1 from J; bases not matched to a gene: 1. This CDR3 has 13 amino acids. The CDR3 sequence is CASSRGGQETQYF. Written as DNA, the CDR3 is TGTGCCAGCAGCCGCGGGGGCCAAGAGACCCAGTACTTC.

The chain recombines TRBV2 with TRBJ2-1, with 9 positions matching TRBD2. CDR3 size: 15 residues. V lost 3 bases to trimming and J lost 4 bases; unmatched junction nucleotides: 4. CDR1 and CDR2 from the germline V gene are SNHLY and FYNNEI. Here the CDR3 DNA reads TGTGCCAGCAGTGATAGCGGGAGAACGTACAATGAGCAGTTCTTC. This gives the protein CASSDSGRTYNEQFF.

This clone was seen a handful of times. The CDR3 DNA follows: TGTGCTAGTGGTTTAGGCGGGGCTTTCTTT. As protein: CASGLGGAFF. This chain links TRBV12-5 with TRBJ1-1; the D is unclear. The V end was cut by 3 bases, the J end by 11 bases, with 7 bases between. CDR1 LGHNT and CDR2 FRNRAP come from the germline V gene. CDR3 size: 10 residues.

The chain couples TRBV19 to TRBJ1-5; D might be TRBD1 (6 bases). The CDR3 has 16 amino acids. Germline assignment: CDR1 LNHDA and CDR2 SQIVND (reference sequence). The ends were cut back, 7 bases at V and 0 bases at J, with 16 bases in the middle. The CDR3 is CASTRRGASSNQPQHF. The CDR3 region has the DNA TGTGCCAGTACCCGCCGGGGGGCGAGTAGCAATCAGCCCCAGCATTTT. The full variable domain, in which reference TRBV19 and TRBJ1-5 provide the parts outside the CDR3, is DGGITQSPKYLFRKEGQNVTLSCEQNLNHDAMYWYRQDPGQGLRLIYYSQIVNDFQKGDIAEGYSVSREKKESFPLTVTSAQKNPTAFYLCASTRRGASSNQPQHFGDGTRLSIL.

The gene calls are TRBV28 and TRBJ2-6, with TRBD1 matching over 7 bases. CDR1 is MDHEN and CDR2 is SYDVKM in the germline V gene. The CDR3 is 16 residues long. V was clipped by 6 bases and J by 2 bases; unmatched bases: 7. The CDR3 region has the DNA TGTGCCAGCAGGTCTTACAGGGGAGCTGGGGCCAACGTCCTGACTTTC. It translates to CASRSYRGAGANVLTF.

The chain carries TRBV28 and TRBJ1-5, with D possibly being TRBD1 (6 bases). The CDR3 loop spans 16 amino acids. V was shortened by 7 bases and J by 3 bases, with 19 bases between the two germline ends. CDR1 and CDR2 (germline): MDHEN, SYDVKM. The CDR3 protein is CASIPSSAGDNQPQHF. The CDR3 DNA reads TGTGCCAGCATCCCCTCGTCGGCAGGGGACAATCAGCCCCAGCATTTT.

The chain recombines TRBV5-6 with TRBJ2-2; 8 nucleotides agree with TRBD1. With V trimmed by 4 bases and J by 6 bases, 5 bases remained unmatched. The germline V gene has CDR1 SGHDT and CDR2 YYEEEE. CDR3 length equals 14 residues. CDR3 DNA: TGTGCCAGCAGCCCGAGGACAGGGCCCGGGGAGCTGTTTTTT. Translated: CASSPRTGPGELFF. Supplemented by reference TRBV5-6 and TRBJ2-2, the full variable domain reads DAGVTQSPTHLIKTRGQQVTLRCSPKSGHDTVSWYQQALGQGPQFIFQYYEEEERQRGNFPDRFSGHQFPNYSSELNVNALLLGDSALYLCASSPRTGPGELFFGEGSRLTVL.

The chain is built from TRBV6-5 and TRBJ1-1; TRBD1 matches 9 bases. The germline V gene encodes CDR1 MNHEY and CDR2 SVGAGI. The CDR3 is 14 residues long. J gave up 1 base and V 8 bases, and 5 bases lay outside the gene matches. CDR3 bases: TGTGCCAGCTACGGGACAGGGCCGAACACTGAAGCTTTCTTT. Protein product: CASYGTGPNTEAFF.

The J gene is TRBJ2-7, the V gene TRBV18; D is unresolved. Between the trimmed V and J ends, which lost 2 bases and 0 bases, there was a span of 8 bases. The CDR3 loop spans 14 amino acids. Germline V CDR1 and CDR2: KGHSH, LQKENI. DNA for the CDR3: TGTGCCAGCTCACCAAATGGAGACTCCTACGAGCAGTACTTC. Encoded protein: CASSPNGDSYEQYF.

This sequence joins TRBV21-1 and TRBJ2-5; the DNA was not compared with TRBD1, the D call given in the table. TRBV21-1 is a documented pseudogene. The CDR3 contains 15 residues. Written as DNA, the CDR3 is TGTGCCAGCAGCAAACTAGGGGGTCCCCAAGTGACCCAGTACTTC. Its protein is CASSKLGGPQVTQYF.

V is TRBV18 and J is TRBJ2-7; weak D call: TRBD2 (5 bases). Germline assignment: CDR1 KGHSH and CDR2 LQKENI. Deletions cut 5 bases from V and 6 bases from J, with 17 bases between. The CDR3 is 14 residues long. The DNA for the CDR3 is TGTGCCAGCTCATTGGACTCCGTAAGCGTCGAGCAGTACTTC. Its translation: CASSLDSVSVEQYF.

The V call is TRBV18, the J call TRBJ1-5; D may be TRBD1 (5 bases). V was pared by 5 bases and J by 3 bases, with 11 bases between. The germline CDR1 and CDR2 sequences are KGHSH and LQKENI. This CDR3 comprises 14 residues. The CDR3 reads CASSATGLNQPQHF. DNA of the CDR3: TGTGCCAGCTCAGCCACGGGACTCAATCAGCCCCAGCATTTT.

The chain links TRBV7-2 to TRBJ2-6, with D possibly TRBD2 on 5 matching bases. The V gene lost 6 bases and the J gene lost 2 bases, with 20 bases spanning the gap. Germline CDR1 reads SGHTA; CDR2 reads FQGNSA. This CDR3 comprises 18 residues. CDR3 loop: CASRSPWGRETGANVLTF. The CDR3 bases are TGTGCCAGCAGGTCCCCCTGGGGTCGGGAAACTGGGGCCAACGTCCTGACTTTC.

The chain recombines TRBV7-2 with TRBJ2-1; 8 bases map to TRBD2. The CDR3 covers 16 residues. Losses at the gene ends were 5 bases for V and 8 bases for J; bases not matched to a gene: 14. The germline CDR1 and CDR2 sequences are SGHTA and FQGNSA. In DNA form, the CDR3 reads TGTGCCAGCAGCGCGGGACTAGGGAGGTGGTTCTATGAGCAGTTCTTC. Amino acids: CASSAGLGRWFYEQFF.

The rearrangement joins TRBV27 to TRBJ1-2; 8 nucleotides agree with TRBD1. The CDR3 loop spans 14 amino acids. Per germline, CDR1 MNHEY and CDR2 SMNVEV (reference sequence). With V trimmed by 5 bases and J by 4 bases, 6 bases remained unmatched. The CDR3 loop is CASSIGQGIYGYTF. In nucleotides, the CDR3 is TGTGCCAGCAGTATCGGACAGGGCATCTATGGCTACACCTTC.

The chain combines TRBV7-2 with TRBJ2-5, with 13 bases lining up with TRBD2. The germline CDR1 and CDR2 sequences are SGHTA and FQGNSA. V trimming: 5 bases; J trimming: 5 bases; junction bases outside the gene matches: 8. This CDR3 spans 16 amino acids. The CDR3 DNA follows: TGTGCCAGCAGCACAGGACCGGGACTAGCGGGGGAGACCCAGTACTTC. It codes for CASSTGPGLAGETQYF.